This entry features one T cell receptor beta chain sequence. This sample was taken from a study of Ad26.COV2.S vaccination and SARS-CoV-2 variants. Clones were read by immunoSEQ multiplex PCR, and TCRdb kept only the in-frame ones, dropping some. The repertoire has some 340,000 clones, roughly 86% of them found once; the top ten carry roughly 1.9%. Treatment given: around 19 received Ad26.COV2.S at low or high dose, single or two shots; a few received placebo; per-sample allocation not given. The samples date from day 63 after the first vaccine or placebo injection. The TCR was taken from a person between 18 and 60 years old who received the Ad26.COV2.S COVID-19 vaccine or a placebo. Specimen: peripheral blood, collected in a trial of Ad26.COV2.S vaccine versus placebo.

CDR3 bases: TGTGCCAGCCCCTCCCCCGGGACTAACTATGGCTACACCTTC. Translation: CASPSPGTNYGYTF. This rearrangement joins TRBV7-9 to TRBJ1-2; D remains unclear. Germline V gives CDR1 SEHNR, CDR2 FQNEAQ (reference sequence). This CDR3 is 14 amino acids long. V was cut by 8 bases and J by 0 bases, with 13 bases left in between. Filled out from reference TRBV7-9 and TRBJ1-2, the complete variable domain reads DTGVSQNPRHKITKRGQNVTFRCDPISEHNRLYWYRQTLGQGPEFLTYFQNEAQLEKSRLLSDRFSAERPKGSFSTLEIQRTEQGDSAMYLCASPSPGTNYGYTFGSGTRLTVV.